This TCR beta chain comes out of a study of CD8 T cells in ankylosing spondylitis. Findings and limits, study-wide: Blood of patients with ankylosing spondylitis appeared to be characterized by a TCR beta motif of several highly homologous variants. Disease-linked clones were found to be CD8+ and relatively rare in peripheral blood.

This clonotype was observed a few times. Its specificity is not known. A quantitative 5'-RACE method, one with molecular barcodes, was used to make TCR beta libraries. TCRdb fed the 5' RACE reads into MiXCR, producing one record per CDR3 protein. The profile shows about 170,000 distinct CDR3 sequences, 15% to 20% of them singletons. V was trimmed by 6 bases and J by 3 bases, leaving 18 bases between them. The CDR3 is 14 amino acids. The V gene's germline CDR1 is DFQATT and CDR2 SNEGSKA (reference sequence). The sequenced sample consisted of blood, either unsorted or a sorted T cell fraction (not recorded which). The rearrangement joins TRBV20-1 to TRBJ2-7; D is possibly TRBD1 or TRBD2 (5 bases each). The source of this sequence is a male donor with ankylosing spondylitis or in good health (not recorded which). This CDR3 reads CSAPTGTQNYEQYF. CDR3 nucleotide sequence: TGCAGTGCCCCGACCGGGACGCAAAACTACGAGCAGTACTTC.